The rows below give T cell receptor beta chains drawn from one sample of a study of blood T cell repertoires in COVID-19. The assay was immunoSEQ multiplex PCR, and TCRdb's table has in-frame clones only and misses some. The sample carries 45,000 to 65,000 clones, about four fifths recorded once. The specimen sequenced was peripheral blood. Receptors were obtained from an older man with active COVID-19. Each CDR3 is given with its conserved first and last residue. A D gene is named only where the DNA matches it firmly. Not every row has a clone size; where given, it reads once, few, many or a size class.

TRBD1 TRBJ1-2 - TRBV18 TGTGCCAGCTCACCGGGACAGGGAGGCTACACCTTC CASSPGQGGYTF
- TRBJ1-4 few TRBV7-9 TGTGCCAGCAGCTCTGCGGGTAGGGCAAAACTGTTTTTT CASSSAGRAKLFF
TRBD1 TRBJ2-7 once TRBV5-1 TGCGCCAGCAGCTTGGGGACAGGGTTCTCCTACGAGCAGTACTTC CASSLGTGFSYEQYF
- TRBJ2-7 - TRBV7-3 TGTGCCAGCAGCTTAACCCCCCCCCGGGGGAAGGACGAGCAGTACTTC CASSLTPPRGKDEQYF
TRBD1 TRBJ1-5 - TRBV12-3/TRBV12-4 TGTGCCAGCTGGACAGGGCCCAATCAGCCCCAGCATTTT CASWTGPNQPQHF
- TRBJ2-2 - TRBV29-1 TGCAGCGTTGCCCGCGAGAACACCGGGGAGCTGTTTTTT CSVARENTGELFF
- TRBJ1-2 - TRBV10-3 TGTGCCATCAGCCCCTCCACAGAGCCTAACTATGGCTACACCTTC CAISPSTEPNYGYTF
TRBD2 TRBJ2-1 - TRBV19 TGTGCCAGTAGTAGAGCTAGCGGGGGGGCACATGAGCAGTTCTTC CASSRASGGAHEQFF
- TRBJ2-1 - TRBV5-1 TGCGCCAGCAGCTTGGCCATTGTCAGGCCCAATACCTACAATGAGCAGTTCTTC CASSLAIVRPNTYNEQFF
- TRBJ1-5 few TRBV13 TGTGCCAGCAGCTGGCGGAAGAATCAGCCCCAGCATTTT CASSWRKNQPQHF
- TRBJ1-1 once TRBV5-1 TGCGCCAGCAGCTTGAACAGGCTGGACACTGAAGCTTTCTTT CASSLNRLDTEAFF
- TRBJ1-5 few TRBV2 TGTGCCAGCAGTTGGGACACCCGTACTGGATATAGCAATCAGCCCCAGCATTTT CASSWDTRTGYSNQPQHF
- TRBJ1-5 - TRBV12-3/TRBV12-4 TGTGCCAGCAGATCGACAGTCCAGCCCCAGCATTTT CASRSTVQPQHF
- TRBJ2-2 few TRBV4-1 TGCGCCAGCAGCCAACGAGCAGTCGGGGACACCGGGGAGCTGTTTTTT CASSQRAVGDTGELFF
TRBD1 TRBJ2-2 - TRBV5-4 TGTGCCAGCAGCTTGGGACAGGGGCGCAACACCGGGGAGCTGTTTTTT CASSLGQGRNTGELFF
TRBD1 TRBJ1-5 - TRBV30 TGTGCCTGGAGTGCCGGACAGGATGTTCAGCCCCAGCATTTT CAWSAGQDVQPQHF
- TRBJ1-1 - TRBV28 TGTGCCAGCACATCGGGTGGGTGGAACACTGAAGCTTTCTTT CASTSGGWNTEAFF
TRBD1 TRBJ1-1 - TRBV7-3 TGTGCCAGCAGCTTTGGACAGGTTAACACTGAAGCTTTCTTT CASSFGQVNTEAFF
TRBD1 TRBJ2-7 - TRBV28 TGTGCCAGCAGAGACCGGGACAGCTCCTACGAGCAGTACTTC CASRDRDSSYEQYF
- TRBJ2-7 - TRBV5-4 TGTGCCAGCAGCAACAGGGACCACGAGCAGTACTTC CASSNRDHEQYF
TRBD2 TRBJ2-1 - TRBV2 TGTGCCAGCAGGGGGGGGGACTACACCCTTGATGAGCAGTTCTTC CASRGGDYTLDEQFF
TRBD2 TRBJ2-7 - TRBV6-5 TGTGCCAGCAGCTCTCGGACTAGCCAGCAGTACTTC CASSSRTSQQYF
TRBD1 TRBJ2-7 once TRBV4-3 TGCGCCAGCAGCCAGACCCGGGACAGTACCTACGAGCAGTACTTC CASSQTRDSTYEQYF
- TRBJ2-3 - TRBV7-8 TGTGCCAGCAGCCCTGGAGGGCTCTACACAGATACGCAGTATTTT CASSPGGLYTDTQYF
TRBD1 TRBJ2-7 few TRBV13 TGTGCCAGCAGCCATACCCCCGGGACAGATACCTACGAGCAGTACTTC CASSHTPGTDTYEQYF
TRBD1 TRBJ1-2 - TRBV29-1 TGCAGCGTCGGGGACAGCAACTATGGCTACACCTTC CSVGDSNYGYTF
TRBD2 TRBJ2-3 - TRBV5-4 TGTGCCAGCAGCAGAAGGGATAGCGGGGGGGCCAAGAATACATATTATTTT CASSRRDSGGAKNTYYF
- TRBJ1-5 - TRBV6-5 TGTGCCAGCGACAGGCCCAATCAGCCCCAGCATTTT CASDRPNQPQHF
- TRBJ2-3 - TRBV5-4 TGTGCCAGCAGCCCGGGCGGGGGCCTCACAGATACGCAGTATTTT CASSPGGGLTDTQYF
- TRBJ2-2 - TRBV7-2 TGTGCCAGCAGCTTAGATACAGGAACGAACACCGGGGAGCTGTTTTTT CASSLDTGTNTGELFF
- TRBJ2-7 few TRBV18 TGTGCCAGCTCAGCGGGACAGCTGTTCTCCTACGAGCAGTACTTC CASSAGQLFSYEQYF
- TRBJ2-1 - TRBV27 TGTGCCAGCAGCCCCCCAGGGAGGACCTACAATGAGCAGTTCTTC CASSPPGRTYNEQFF
TRBD2 TRBJ2-2 few TRBV7-2 TGTGCCAGCAGCCCCCCAAGTGGCGCGGGGGGTATCGCCGGGGAGCTGTTTTTT CASSPPSGAGGIAGELFF
TRBD1 TRBJ1-4 - TRBV7-2 TGTGCCAGCAGCCGTCCCGGGACAGGGGCCAAAGAAAAACTGTTTTTT CASSRPGTGAKEKLFF
TRBD1 TRBJ2-3 - TRBV5-1 TGCGCCAGCAGCTTGGGGCCGACAGGGGGCACAGATACGCAGTATTTT CASSLGPTGGTDTQYF
- TRBJ1-4 - TRBV30 TGTGCCTGGAAGGGCCCGGGGGGGAATAATGAAAAACTGTTTTTT CAWKGPGGNNEKLFF
TRBD1 TRBJ2-5 - TRBV19 TGTGCCAGTAGTACTACAGGGGGGGAGACCCAGTACTTC CASSTTGGETQYF
- TRBJ2-3 - TRBV5-5 TGTGCCAGCAGCTTGCGACTTACTAGCACAGATACGCAGTATTTT CASSLRLTSTDTQYF
TRBD1 TRBJ1-1 once TRBV13 TGTGCCAGCAGCGAGCAAGGACAGGGGTACACTGAAGCTTTCTTT CASSEQGQGYTEAFF
- TRBJ1-2 - TRBV18 TGTGCCAGCTCACCGGGAGGGTGGGCCTATGGCTACACCTTC CASSPGGWAYGYTF
- TRBJ2-7 - TRBV24-1 TGTGCCACCAGTGATTTATCGGTTTTCACCTACGAGCAGTACTTC CATSDLSVFTYEQYF
TRBD1 TRBJ2-3 - TRBV5-1 TGCGCCAGCAGTTCGGACAGGGCTTCCACAGATACGCAGTATTTT CASSSDRASTDTQYF
- TRBJ2-5 once TRBV7-3 TGTGCCAGCAGCCCCTACGTTTGGGAGACCCAGTACTTC CASSPYVWETQYF
- TRBJ1-4 - TRBV5-5 TGTGCCAGCAGCGGGGGGTCGTTCGGTGAAAAACTGTTTTTT CASSGGSFGEKLFF
- TRBJ2-7 - TRBV28 TGTGCCAGCAGTTTAGGGGGCTCCAGGGTCGAGCAGTACTTC CASSLGGSRVEQYF
- TRBJ2-5 - TRBV5-6 TGTGCCAGCAGCTTGGGCACAGCCAAAGAGACCCAGTACTTC CASSLGTAKETQYF
- TRBJ1-6 - TRBV7-2 TGTGCCAGCAGCTTAGTCGGGGTTAAGGGCGAACCAACCCTCCACTTT CASSLVGVKGEPTLHF
TRBD2 TRBJ2-1 - TRBV27 TGTGCCAGCAGTCACCGACTAGCGGGGGGGCCAGGTAATGAGCAGTTCTTC CASSHRLAGGPGNEQFF
- TRBJ1-1 few TRBV5-1 TGCGCCAGCAGCTTGGCCGGGAGGAGTGAAGCTTTCTTT CASSLAGRSEAFF
- TRBJ1-6 medium-sized TRBV4-3 TGCGCCAGCAGCGAGCACAGCGGGCGATATTCACCCCTCCACTTT CASSEHSGRYSPLHF
TRBD1 TRBJ1-1 - TRBV15 TGTGCCACCAGCAGAGACCATCGGGACAGGGTTTTTTTGAACACTGAAGCTTTCTTT CATSRDHRDRVFLNTEAFF
- TRBJ2-3 - TRBV5-1 TGCGCCAGCAGCTCCCTCCCGACTATTGGCACAGATACGCAGTATTTT CASSSLPTIGTDTQYF
- TRBJ1-5 - TRBV10-3 TGTGCCATCAGTGAGGCAGGTCCTAATCAGCCCCAGCATTTT CAISEAGPNQPQHF
- TRBJ2-1 - TRBV19 TGTGCCAGTAGCCCTCTTCTTGGAGGGGGGGGCTACAATGAGCAGTTCTTC CASSPLLGGGGYNEQFF
TRBD1 TRBJ2-5 - TRBV19 TGTGCCAGTAGTTTGGGACAGAGAGAGACCCAGTACTTC CASSLGQRETQYF